The present entry profiles one T cell receptor (beta chain) with its context. Antigen unknown. The CDR3 has 13 amino acids. V was shortened by 6 bases and J by 1 base, with 9 bases between the two germline ends. Germline assignment: CDR1 SGHAT and CDR2 FQNNGV. The data were taken from a study of cytomegalovirus exposure and HLA in healthy donors. Broader study findings: Clonal expansion, a later analysis showed, was greater in HLA-associated TCR beta chains than in equally common others. Researchers reported in a later analysis that a missense DCLRE1C variant was tied to TCR beta V- and J-gene trimming.

PCR was performed using 60 Vbeta and 13 Jbeta primers. Sequencing was performed with immunoSEQ multiplex PCR; in TCRdb, only in-frame clones are kept and a portion is missing. This sample carries about 33,000 clones, 53% of them seen once, and the ten largest clones take less than 7%. Donors had nominal health at sampling but likely had unrecorded immune exposures. The sequence was obtained from a woman aged 40 to 50 in good health and CMV-seropositive. The chain couples TRBV11-2 to TRBJ1-1; D might be TRBD1 (5 bases). Sequences were obtained from PBMCs. The CDR3 loop reads CASSLGANTEAFF. CDR3 sequence (DNA): TGTGCCAGCAGTCTAGGGGCGAACACTGAAGCTTTCTTT. The full variable domain, rest sourced from reference TRBV11-2 and TRBJ1-1, is EAGVAQSPRYKIIEKRQSVAFWCNPISGHATLYWYQQILGQGPKLLIQFQNNGVVDDSQLPKDRFSAERLKGVDSTLKIQPAKLEDSAVYLCASSLGANTEAFFGQGTRLTVV.